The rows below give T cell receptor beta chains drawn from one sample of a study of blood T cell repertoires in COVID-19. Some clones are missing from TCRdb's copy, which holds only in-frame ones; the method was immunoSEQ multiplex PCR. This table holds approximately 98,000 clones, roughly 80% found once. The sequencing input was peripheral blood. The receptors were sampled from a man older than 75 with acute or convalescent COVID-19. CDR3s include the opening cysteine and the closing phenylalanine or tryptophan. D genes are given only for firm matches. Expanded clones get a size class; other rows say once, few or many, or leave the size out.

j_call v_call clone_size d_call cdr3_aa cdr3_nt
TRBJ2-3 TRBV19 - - CASSNSGRGSTDTQYF TGTGCCAGTAGTAACAGTGGCCGGGGGAGCACAGATACGCAGTATTTT
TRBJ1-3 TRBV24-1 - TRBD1 CATSDGTGTTGNTIYF TGTGCCACCAGTGATGGGACAGGGACCACTGGAAACACCATATATTTT
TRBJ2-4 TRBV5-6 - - CASRGRAKNIQYF TGTGCCAGCAGGGGGAGAGCCAAAAACATTCAGTACTTC
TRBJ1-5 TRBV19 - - CASNDLSQGNQPQHF TGTGCCAGTAATGACTTGTCCCAAGGAAACCAGCCCCAGCATTTT
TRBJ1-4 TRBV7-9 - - CASSSYTGYEKLFF TGTGCCAGCAGCTCCTATACAGGCTATGAAAAACTGTTTTTT
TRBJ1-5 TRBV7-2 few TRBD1 CASSVGQGFSNQPQHF TGTGCCAGCAGCGTAGGACAGGGGTTTAGCAATCAGCCCCAGCATTTT
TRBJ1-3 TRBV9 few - CASSNQGHSGNTIYF TGTGCCAGCAGCAACCAGGGACACTCTGGAAACACCATATATTTT
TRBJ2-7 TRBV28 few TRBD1 CASSNRGASEQYF TGTGCCAGCAGTAACAGGGGAGCGAGCGAGCAGTACTTC
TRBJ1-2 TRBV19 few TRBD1 CASSINRGNYGYTF TGTGCCAGTAGTATAAACAGGGGAAACTATGGCTACACCTTC
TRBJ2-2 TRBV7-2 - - CASSLRWGLNTGELFF TGTGCCAGCAGCTTACGGTGGGGGCTTAACACCGGGGAGCTGTTTTTT
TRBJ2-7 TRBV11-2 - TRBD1 CASSLLGTGFKAREQYF TGTGCCAGCAGCTTACTGGGGACAGGGTTTAAGGCGCGCGAGCAGTACTTC
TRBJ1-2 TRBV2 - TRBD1 CAIQGQLKNYGYTF TGTGCCATCCAGGGACAGCTTAAAAACTATGGCTACACCTTC
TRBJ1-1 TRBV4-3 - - CASSQEAGNTEAFF TGCGCCAGCAGCCAAGAGGCGGGGAACACTGAAGCTTTCTTT
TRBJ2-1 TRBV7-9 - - CASSPRGSDEQFF TGTGCCAGCAGCCCCCGAGGGAGCGATGAGCAGTTCTTC
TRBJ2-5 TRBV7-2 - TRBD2 CASSLPTSGGETQYF TGTGCCAGCAGCCTGCCGACTAGCGGGGGTGAGACCCAGTACTTC
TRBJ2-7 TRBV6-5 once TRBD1 CASGTGAEQYF TGTGCCAGCGGGACAGGGGCCGAGCAGTACTTC
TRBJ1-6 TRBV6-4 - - CASSRDTVNSPLHF TGTGCCAGCAGTCGAGACACAGTTAATTCACCCCTCCACTTT
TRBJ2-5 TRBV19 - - CASTSGLYNGETQYF TGTGCCAGTACCAGCGGTCTATATAACGGGGAGACCCAGTACTTC
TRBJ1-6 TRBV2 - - CASKQESSYNSPLHF TGTGCCAGCAAACAGGAAAGCTCCTATAATTCACCCCTCCACTTT
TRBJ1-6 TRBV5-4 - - CASSLDQGGNSPLHF TGTGCCAGCAGCTTGGATCAGGGAGGCAATTCACCCCTCCACTTT
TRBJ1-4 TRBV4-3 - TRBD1 CASSLRLDRGRKLFF TGCGCCAGCAGCCTACGACTGGACAGGGGAAGAAAACTGTTTTTT
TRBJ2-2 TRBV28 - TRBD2 CASSLYSGRPGELFF TGTGCCAGCAGTTTATATAGCGGGAGGCCCGGGGAGCTGTTTTTT
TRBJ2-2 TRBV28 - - CASSSNDGSGTGELFF TGTGCCAGCAGCTCCAACGACGGGAGTGGCACCGGGGAGCTGTTTTTT
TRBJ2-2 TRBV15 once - CATSTRGWELFF TGTGCCACCAGCACAAGAGGGTGGGAGCTGTTTTTT
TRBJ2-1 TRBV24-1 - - CATSDSGDEQFF TGTGCCACCAGTGATTCGGGGGATGAGCAGTTCTTC
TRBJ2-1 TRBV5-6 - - CASSFGGAGEQFF TGTGCCAGCAGCTTCGGCGGGGCGGGTGAGCAGTTCTTC
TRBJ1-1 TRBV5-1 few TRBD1 CASSFRDRDTSEAFF TGCGCCAGCAGCTTCCGGGACAGGGACACCTCTGAAGCTTTCTTT
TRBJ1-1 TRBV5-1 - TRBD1 CASSGRTGGGTEAFF TGCGCCAGCAGCGGCCGGACAGGGGGAGGCACTGAAGCTTTCTTT
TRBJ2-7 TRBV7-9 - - CASSWDITYEQYF TGTGCCAGCAGCTGGGACATAACCTACGAGCAGTACTTC